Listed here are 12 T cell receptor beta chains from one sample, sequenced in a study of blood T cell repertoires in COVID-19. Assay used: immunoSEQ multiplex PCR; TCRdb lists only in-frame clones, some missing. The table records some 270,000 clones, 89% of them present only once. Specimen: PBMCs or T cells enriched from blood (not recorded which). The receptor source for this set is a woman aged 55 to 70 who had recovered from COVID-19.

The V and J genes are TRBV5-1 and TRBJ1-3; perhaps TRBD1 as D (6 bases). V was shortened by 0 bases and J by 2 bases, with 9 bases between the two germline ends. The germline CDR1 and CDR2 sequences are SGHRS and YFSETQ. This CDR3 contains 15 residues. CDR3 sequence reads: CASSLGAGAGNTIYF. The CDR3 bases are TGCGCCAGCAGCTTGGGGGCAGGGGCTGGAAACACCATATATTTT.

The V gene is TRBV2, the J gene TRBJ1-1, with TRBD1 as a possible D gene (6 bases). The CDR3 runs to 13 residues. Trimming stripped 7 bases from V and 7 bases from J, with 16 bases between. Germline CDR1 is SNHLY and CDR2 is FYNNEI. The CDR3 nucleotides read TGTGCCAGCACGAGGGACAATGGGGGTGAAGCTTTCTTT. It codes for CASTRDNGGEAFF.

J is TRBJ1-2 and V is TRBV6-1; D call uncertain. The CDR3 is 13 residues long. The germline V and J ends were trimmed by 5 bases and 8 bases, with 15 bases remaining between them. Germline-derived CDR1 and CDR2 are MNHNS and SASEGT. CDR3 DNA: TGTGCCAGCAGTCAAGGAGGCAGAGGAGGCTACACCTTC. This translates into CASSQGGRGGYTF.

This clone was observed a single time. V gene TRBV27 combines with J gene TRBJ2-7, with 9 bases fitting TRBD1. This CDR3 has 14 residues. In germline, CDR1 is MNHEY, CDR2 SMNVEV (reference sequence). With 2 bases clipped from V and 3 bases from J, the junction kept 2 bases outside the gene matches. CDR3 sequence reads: CASSLAGQGYEQYF. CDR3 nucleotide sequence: TGTGCCAGCAGTTTAGCGGGACAGGGCTACGAGCAGTACTTC.

CDR3 bases: TGTGCCAGCAGCGCGACTAGCGGGCCCTACGAGCAGTACTTC. Translation: CASSATSGPYEQYF. V and J are TRBV7-2 and TRBJ2-7; TRBD2 matches at 10 bases. Germline CDR1 and CDR2: SGHTA and FQGNSA. With V trimmed by 5 bases and J by 2 bases, 3 bases remained unmatched. The CDR3 has 14 residues. The variable domain in full, completed from reference TRBV7-2 and TRBJ2-7, reads GAGVSQSPSNKVTEKGKDVELRCDPISGHTALYWYRQSLGQGLEFLIYFQGNSAPDKSGLPSDRFSAERTGGSVSTLTIQRTQQEDSAVYLCASSATSGPYEQYFGPGTRLTVT.

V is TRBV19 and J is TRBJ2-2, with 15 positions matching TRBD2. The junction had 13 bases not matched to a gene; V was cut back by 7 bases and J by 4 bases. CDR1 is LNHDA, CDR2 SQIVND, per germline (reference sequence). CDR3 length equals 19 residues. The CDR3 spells CASMTAGLAGGTATGELFF. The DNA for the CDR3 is TGTGCCAGTATGACCGCGGGACTAGCGGGAGGTACGGCCACCGGGGAGCTGTTTTTT. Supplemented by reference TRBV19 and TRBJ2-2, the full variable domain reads DGGITQSPKYLFRKEGQNVTLSCEQNLNHDAMYWYRQDPGQGLRLIYYSQIVNDFQKGDIAEGYSVSREKKESFPLTVTSAQKNPTAFYLCASMTAGLAGGTATGELFFGEGSRLTVL.

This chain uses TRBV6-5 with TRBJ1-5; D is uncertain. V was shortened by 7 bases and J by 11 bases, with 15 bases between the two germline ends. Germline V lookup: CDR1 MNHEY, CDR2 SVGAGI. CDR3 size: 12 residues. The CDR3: CASTSRSGSQHF. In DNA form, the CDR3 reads TGTGCCAGCACGAGCAGGTCGGGGTCCCAGCATTTT.

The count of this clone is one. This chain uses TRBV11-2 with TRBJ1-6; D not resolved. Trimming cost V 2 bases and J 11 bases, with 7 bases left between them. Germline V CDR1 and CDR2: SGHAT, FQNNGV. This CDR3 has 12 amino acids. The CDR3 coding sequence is TGTGCCAGCAGCTTATCAGGTCCACCCCTCCACTTT. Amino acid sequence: CASSLSGPPLHF.

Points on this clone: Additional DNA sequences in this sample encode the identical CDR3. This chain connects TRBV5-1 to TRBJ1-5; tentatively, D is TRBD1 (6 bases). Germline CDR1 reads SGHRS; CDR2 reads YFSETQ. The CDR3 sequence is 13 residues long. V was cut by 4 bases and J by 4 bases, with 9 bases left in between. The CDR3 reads CASSLGQNQPQHF. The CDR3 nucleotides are TGCGCCAGCAGCCTCGGACAGAATCAGCCCCAGCATTTT.

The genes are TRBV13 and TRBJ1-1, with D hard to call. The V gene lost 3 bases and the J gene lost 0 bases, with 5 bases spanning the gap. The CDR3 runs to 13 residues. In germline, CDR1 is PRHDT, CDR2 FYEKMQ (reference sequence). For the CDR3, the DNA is TGTGCCAGCAGCTTGGAGATGAACACTGAAGCTTTCTTT. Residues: CASSLEMNTEAFF. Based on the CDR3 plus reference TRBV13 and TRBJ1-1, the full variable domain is AAGVIQSPRHLIKEKRETATLKCYPIPRHDTVYWYQQGPGQDPQFLISFYEKMQSDKGSIPDRFSAQQFSDYHSELNMSSLELGDSALYFCASSLEMNTEAFFGQGTRLTVV.

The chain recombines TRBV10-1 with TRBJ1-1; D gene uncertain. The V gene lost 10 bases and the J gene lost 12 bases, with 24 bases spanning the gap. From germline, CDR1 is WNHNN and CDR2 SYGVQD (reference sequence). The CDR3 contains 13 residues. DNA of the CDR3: TGCGCCACTAGGCGGGAGAAGGCCGGCCGGACTTTCTTT. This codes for CATRREKAGRTFF.

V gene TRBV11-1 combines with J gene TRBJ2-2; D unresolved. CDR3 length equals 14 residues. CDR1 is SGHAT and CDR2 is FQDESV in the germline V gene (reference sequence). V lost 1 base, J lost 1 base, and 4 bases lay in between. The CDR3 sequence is CASSLDLNTGELFF. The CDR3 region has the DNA TGTGCCAGCAGCTTAGATCTGAACACCGGGGAGCTGTTTTTT.